This T cell receptor (beta chain) was identified in a study of T cell responses to AZD1222 COVID-19 vaccine. Study results and caveats: Breadth and depth of Spike-specific TCRs rose after two AZD1222 doses.

V lost 5 bases and J 5 bases, leaving 10 bases between the germline ends. Per germline, CDR1 LNHNV and CDR2 YYDKDF (reference sequence). This CDR3 comprises 13 residues. Sequencing used immunoSEQ multiplex PCR; TCRdb keeps in-frame clones, though not all of them. In the table there are about 100,000 clones, around nine tenths of which are singletons. Remarks on this clone: Its specificity is unknown.

The gene calls are TRBV15 and TRBJ2-1; unclear D gene. This TCR derives from an adult in good health. Specimen: peripheral blood, collected on day 0 of MenACWY control vaccination. The CDR3 sequence: CATSPLLDNEQFF. Written as DNA, the CDR3 is TGTGCCACCAGCCCCCTGCTAGACAATGAGCAGTTCTTC.